Shown below are 25 T cell receptor beta chains from a single sample sequenced in a study of shared clonotypes between healthy human individuals. Assay: immunoSEQ multiplex PCR; the TCRdb copy retains only in-frame clones and omits some. The sample yields millions of clones, around nine tenths seen once. The sequencing sample was made of naive CD4+ T cells sorted from blood. As to subset: CD45RA+ positively selected. The receptors come from a man between 18 and 29 years old in good health.

A word on this clone: Other DNA sequences in the sample encode the same CDR3. CDR3: CAISDGGTQETQYF. CDR3 bases: TGTGCCATCAGTGACGGCGGGACCCAAGAGACCCAGTACTTC. J is TRBJ2-5 and V is TRBV10-3, with a possible D match to TRBD2 (6 bases). CDR3 size: 14 residues. V lost 3 bases and J 1 base, leaving 9 bases between the germline ends. The germline V gene encodes CDR1 ENHRY and CDR2 SYGVKD.

The chain has TRBV4-1 and TRBJ1-3, with D perhaps matching TRBD1 (6 bases). V lost 3 bases, J lost 3 bases, and 21 bases lay in between. The CDR3 has 18 amino acids. Germline CDR1 reads MGHRA; CDR2 reads YSYEKL. CDR3 residues: CASSQIPTGFNFGNTIYF. DNA for the CDR3: TGCGCCAGCAGCCAGATACCTACAGGGTTTAACTTTGGAAACACCATATATTTT.

This chain links TRBV29-1 with TRBJ2-3, with 9 bases identical to TRBD2. The V gene end was trimmed by 4 bases and the J gene end by 0 bases; junction bases not matched to a gene: 2. Germline V gives CDR1 SQVTM, CDR2 ANQGSEA. The CDR3 runs to 14 residues. CDR3 DNA: TGCAGCGTTGCGACTAGCGGTAGCACAGATACGCAGTATTTT. This codes for CSVATSGSTDTQYF.

This chain connects TRBV6-5 to TRBJ1-2; TRBD1 matches 11 bases. Looked up from germline, CDR1 is MNHEY and CDR2 is SVGAGI. V lost 5 bases to trimming and J lost 7 bases; unmatched junction nucleotides: 3. The CDR3 length is 13 residues. DNA for the CDR3: TGTGCCAGCAGTGGACAGGGGGCAGGTGGCTACACCTTC. Protein product: CASSGQGAGGYTF.

The chain carries TRBV6-4 and TRBJ2-3; 7 bases map to TRBD1. The V and J ends lost 0 bases and 5 bases, in that order; junction bases with no gene match: 5. The length of the CDR3 is 15 residues. Germline-derived CDR1 and CDR2 are MRHNA and SNTAGT. The CDR3 reads CASSDSGGPGDTQYF. CDR3 nucleotides: TGTGCCAGCAGTGACTCAGGGGGCCCGGGAGATACGCAGTATTTT.

V is TRBV2 and J is TRBJ1-2, with 9 bases lining up with TRBD1. The CDR3 spans 14 residues. The ends lost 6 bases at V and 8 bases at J; junction bases unmatched: 10. Germline V gene sequence: CDR1 SNHLY, CDR2 FYNNEI. CDR3 in amino acids: CASRWDRAREGYTF. The CDR3 DNA is TGTGCCAGCAGATGGGACAGGGCTAGAGAAGGCTACACCTTC.

This chain's CDR3 is CASSLGQLGQPQHF. The CDR3 DNA sequence: TGCGCCAGCAGCCTGGGACAGCTGGGACAGCCCCAGCATTTT. The chain employs TRBV5-1 and TRBJ1-5, with 7 positions matching TRBD1. The length of the CDR3 is 14 residues. V lost 4 bases and J lost 7; bases outside the gene matches: 8. The germline CDR1 and CDR2 sequences are SGHRS and YFSETQ.

The gene calls are TRBV7-8 and TRBJ1-5, with 9 bases fitting TRBD1. The germline gives CDR1 SGHVS, CDR2 FQNEAQ. This CDR3 is 15 amino acids long. V shed 5 bases, J shed 7 bases, and the junction held 9 bases outside the gene matches. CDR3 region: CASSGRDRVGQPQHF. In DNA, the CDR3 is TGTGCCAGCAGCGGGAGGGACAGGGTGGGACAGCCCCAGCATTTT.

This clone was detected a few times. The V call is TRBV5-4, the J call TRBJ1-2; D might be TRBD1 (5 bases). Germline V gene sequence: CDR1 SGHNT, CDR2 YYREEE (reference sequence). V lost 4 bases, J lost 0 bases, and 7 bases lay in between. The CDR3 has 13 amino acids. CDR3 protein: CASSVDTNYGYTF. The CDR3 DNA reads TGTGCCAGCAGCGTGGACACTAACTATGGCTACACCTTC.

This sequence joins TRBV5-1 and TRBJ2-5, with 10 bases lining up with TRBD1. The V gene's germline CDR1 is SGHRS and CDR2 YFSETQ. The V and J ends lost 0 bases and 2 bases, in that order; junction bases with no gene match: 4. This CDR3 region has 16 residues. The CDR3 loop is CASSLGGQGGQETQYF. The CDR3 coding sequence is TGCGCCAGCAGCTTGGGCGGACAGGGGGGTCAAGAGACCCAGTACTTC.

This clone was counted between two and nine times. The gene calls are TRBV7-2 and TRBJ1-6; D remains ambiguous. Germline CDR1 and CDR2: SGHTA and FQGNSA. The CDR3 runs to 14 residues. V lost 5 bases, J lost 8 bases, and 13 bases lay in between. The CDR3 nucleotides read TGTGCCAGCAGCGTACAAGGGAGGCATTCACCCCTCCACTTT. Protein product: CASSVQGRHSPLHF.

The chain links TRBV12-5 to TRBJ2-1, with TRBD2 identical over 7 bases. V lost 4 bases to trimming and J lost 10 bases; unmatched junction nucleotides: 16. The CDR3 runs 16 residues. Looked up from germline, CDR1 is LGHNT and CDR2 is FRNRAP. CDR3 region: CASGSPRESRGGEQFF. As DNA, the CDR3 is TGTGCTAGTGGTTCGCCCCGGGAGAGTAGGGGAGGGGAGCAGTTCTTC.

The V call is TRBV19, the J call TRBJ2-3, with D hard to call. V was cut by 4 bases and J by 2 bases, with 10 bases left in between. The CDR3 runs to 14 residues. CDR1 is LNHDA, CDR2 SQIVND, per germline (reference sequence). Here the CDR3 DNA reads TGTGCCAGTAGTACCCGAGGTTACACAGATACGCAGTATTTT. Translation gives CASSTRGYTDTQYF.

The V and J genes are TRBV7-2 and TRBJ1-2; the D gene is possibly TRBD1 (5 bases). This CDR3 region has 14 residues. Germline V CDR1 and CDR2: SGHTA, FQGNSA. V was pared by 2 bases and J by 4 bases, with 11 bases between. The CDR3 bases are TGTGCCAGCAGCTTAACATCAGGGTTCTATGGCTACACCTTC. As protein: CASSLTSGFYGYTF. Drawing the rest from reference TRBV7-2 and TRBJ1-2, the complete variable domain is GAGVSQSPSNKVTEKGKDVELRCDPISGHTALYWYRQSLGQGLEFLIYFQGNSAPDKSGLPSDRFSAERTGGSVSTLTIQRTQQEDSAVYLCASSLTSGFYGYTFGSGTRLTVV.

This chain links TRBV6-1 with TRBJ2-2; 9 positions agree with TRBD1. The CDR3 is 17 amino acids. Germline V gives CDR1 MNHNS, CDR2 SASEGT. The ends lost 3 bases at V and 5 bases at J; junction bases unmatched: 10. CDR3 sequence reads: CASSDALGQGWTGELFF. The CDR3 DNA reads TGTGCCAGCAGTGATGCTCTGGGACAGGGTTGGACCGGGGAGCTGTTTTTT.

The V gene is TRBV5-4, the J gene TRBJ2-1; 8 bases line up with TRBD2. CDR3 size: 15 residues. V trimming: 1 base; J trimming: 2 bases; junction bases outside the gene matches: 2. Germline CDR1 reads SGHNT; CDR2 reads YYREEE (reference sequence). The CDR3 here is CASSLPGGPYNEQFF. The CDR3 DNA is TGTGCCAGCAGCTTGCCGGGGGGGCCCTACAATGAGCAGTTCTTC.

This clone has more than one count but fewer than ten. CDR3 sequence: CASSLGRETEAFF. DNA for the CDR3: TGTGCCAGCAGCTTAGGAAGGGAAACTGAAGCTTTCTTT. J is TRBJ1-1 and V is TRBV11-3; D is unclear. CDR3 length: 13 residues. V shed 1 base and J shed 5 bases, with 8 bases lying between them. The germline CDR1 and CDR2 sequences are SGHNT and YENEEA.

V and J are TRBV7-9 and TRBJ2-6, with no clear D. CDR3 length: 16 amino acids. Looked up from germline, CDR1 is SEHNR and CDR2 is FQNEAQ (reference sequence). The germline V and J ends were trimmed by 0 bases and 1 base, with 7 bases remaining between them. This chain's CDR3 is CASSLASVSGANVLTF. As DNA, the CDR3 is TGTGCCAGCAGCTTAGCGTCGGTGTCTGGGGCCAACGTCCTGACTTTC.

The V call is TRBV7-8, the J call TRBJ1-4; 9 bases line up with TRBD1. The CDR3 extends over 15 amino acids. V lost 4 bases to trimming and J lost 5 bases; unmatched junction nucleotides: 5. Germline CDR1 is SGHVS and CDR2 is FQNEAQ. The CDR3 bases are TGTGCCAGCAGCTCCCTGGGACAGGGAAATGAAAAACTGTTTTTT. Its translation: CASSSLGQGNEKLFF.

This rearrangement joins TRBV28 to TRBJ1-3; possible D gene TRBD1, 6 bases. CDR3 length: 13 amino acids. The V gene's germline CDR1 is MDHEN and CDR2 SYDVKM. With 10 bases removed from V and 4 bases from J, the gap between germline ends came to 14 bases. CDR3 sequence (DNA): TGTGCCATCGGGCAGGGGACCGGAAACACCATATATTTT. Translation: CAIGQGTGNTIYF.

The chain combines TRBV6-1 with TRBJ2-5; 13 bases map to TRBD2. There are 16 residues in the CDR3. Trimming at V came to 5 bases and at J to 5 bases, leaving 8 bases not matched to a gene. Germline V gene data show CDR1 as MNHNS and CDR2 as SASEGT. The CDR3 loop is CASSQGLAGVWETQYF. The CDR3 coding sequence is TGTGCCAGCAGTCAAGGACTAGCGGGAGTCTGGGAGACCCAGTACTTC.

The chain has TRBV6-5 and TRBJ1-3; D perhaps matches TRBD1 (6 bases). Looked up from germline, CDR1 is MNHEY and CDR2 is SVGAGI. Trimming stripped 5 bases from V and 4 bases from J, with 12 bases between. There are 14 residues in the CDR3. The CDR3 nucleotides read TGTGCCAGCAGTAAGGGGGTTACAGGAAACACCATATATTTT. It encodes CASSKGVTGNTIYF.

The chain links TRBV11-2 to TRBJ2-1; TRBD1 matches at 9 bases. The CDR3 length is 16 residues. V was clipped by 4 bases and J by 8 bases; unmatched bases: 12. Germline CDR1 and CDR2: SGHAT and FQNNGV. This CDR3 is CASSWIGQGLVDEQFF. The CDR3 DNA reads TGTGCCAGCAGCTGGATTGGACAGGGGTTGGTTGATGAGCAGTTCTTC.

The chain has TRBV6-6 and TRBJ2-7; D might be TRBD1 (6 bases). Trimming shortened V by 6 bases and J by 0 bases, and 12 bases separated the two germline ends. The CDR3 is 14 residues long. Germline values: CDR1 MNHNY, CDR2 SVGAGI (reference sequence). The CDR3 protein is CASRPGQSSYEQYF. The CDR3 nucleotides read TGTGCCAGCAGGCCCGGACAGTCCTCCTACGAGCAGTACTTC.

The chain recombines TRBV30 with TRBJ2-7; D may be TRBD1 (6 bases). From germline, CDR1 is GTSNPN and CDR2 SVGIG (reference sequence). Between the trimmed V and J ends, which lost 4 bases and 6 bases, there was a span of 16 bases. The CDR3 has 13 residues. CDR3 sequence: CAWNTGSWAEQYF. The CDR3 region has the DNA TGTGCCTGGAACACAGGGAGCTGGGCCGAGCAGTACTTC. Combining the CDR3 with reference TRBV30 and TRBJ2-7 gives the whole variable domain SQTIHQWPATLVQPVGSPLSLECTVEGTSNPNLYWYRQAAGRGLQLLFYSVGIGQISSEVPQNLSASRPQDRQFILSSKKLLLSDSGFYLCAWNTGSWAEQYFGPGTRLTVT.